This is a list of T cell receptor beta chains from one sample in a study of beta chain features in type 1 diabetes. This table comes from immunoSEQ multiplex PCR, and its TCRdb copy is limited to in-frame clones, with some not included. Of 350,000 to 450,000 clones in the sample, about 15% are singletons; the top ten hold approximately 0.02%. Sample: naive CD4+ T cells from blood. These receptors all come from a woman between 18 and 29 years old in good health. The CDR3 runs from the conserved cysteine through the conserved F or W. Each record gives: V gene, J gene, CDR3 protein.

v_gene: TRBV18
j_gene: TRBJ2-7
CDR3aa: CASSPRTGRTYEQYF

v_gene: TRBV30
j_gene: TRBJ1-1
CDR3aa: CAWSFSIGAFF

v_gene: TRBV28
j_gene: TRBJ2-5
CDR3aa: CASSLPETAQETQYF

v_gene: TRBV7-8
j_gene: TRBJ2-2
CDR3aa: CASSFNSGELFF

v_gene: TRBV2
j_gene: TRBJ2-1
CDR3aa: CASSAQLAGVLNEQFF

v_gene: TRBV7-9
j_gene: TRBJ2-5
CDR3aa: CASSYRLAGEKETQYF

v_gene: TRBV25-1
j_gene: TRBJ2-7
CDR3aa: CASSEKGLPGGYEQYF

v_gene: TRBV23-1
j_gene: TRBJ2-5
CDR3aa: CASSQSLAGYYQETQYF

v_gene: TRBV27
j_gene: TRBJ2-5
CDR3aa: CASSSLQYQETQYF

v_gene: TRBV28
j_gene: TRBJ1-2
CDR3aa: CASSSPGELNYGYTF

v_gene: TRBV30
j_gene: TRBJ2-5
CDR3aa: CAWRQGAETQYF

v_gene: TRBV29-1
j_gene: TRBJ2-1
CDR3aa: CSETSGAYNEQFF

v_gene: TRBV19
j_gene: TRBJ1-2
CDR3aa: CASTPGQGNYGYTF

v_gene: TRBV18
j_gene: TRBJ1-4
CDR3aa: CASSPPGDRTNEKLFF

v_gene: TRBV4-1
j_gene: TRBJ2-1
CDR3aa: CASSQDFPQTGSYNEQFF

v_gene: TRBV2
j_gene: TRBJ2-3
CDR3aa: CASTGRALSTDTQYF

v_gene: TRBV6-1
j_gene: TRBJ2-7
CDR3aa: CASSERWTSGGYSYEQYF

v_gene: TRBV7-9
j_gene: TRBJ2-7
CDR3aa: CASRPGLFSYEQYF